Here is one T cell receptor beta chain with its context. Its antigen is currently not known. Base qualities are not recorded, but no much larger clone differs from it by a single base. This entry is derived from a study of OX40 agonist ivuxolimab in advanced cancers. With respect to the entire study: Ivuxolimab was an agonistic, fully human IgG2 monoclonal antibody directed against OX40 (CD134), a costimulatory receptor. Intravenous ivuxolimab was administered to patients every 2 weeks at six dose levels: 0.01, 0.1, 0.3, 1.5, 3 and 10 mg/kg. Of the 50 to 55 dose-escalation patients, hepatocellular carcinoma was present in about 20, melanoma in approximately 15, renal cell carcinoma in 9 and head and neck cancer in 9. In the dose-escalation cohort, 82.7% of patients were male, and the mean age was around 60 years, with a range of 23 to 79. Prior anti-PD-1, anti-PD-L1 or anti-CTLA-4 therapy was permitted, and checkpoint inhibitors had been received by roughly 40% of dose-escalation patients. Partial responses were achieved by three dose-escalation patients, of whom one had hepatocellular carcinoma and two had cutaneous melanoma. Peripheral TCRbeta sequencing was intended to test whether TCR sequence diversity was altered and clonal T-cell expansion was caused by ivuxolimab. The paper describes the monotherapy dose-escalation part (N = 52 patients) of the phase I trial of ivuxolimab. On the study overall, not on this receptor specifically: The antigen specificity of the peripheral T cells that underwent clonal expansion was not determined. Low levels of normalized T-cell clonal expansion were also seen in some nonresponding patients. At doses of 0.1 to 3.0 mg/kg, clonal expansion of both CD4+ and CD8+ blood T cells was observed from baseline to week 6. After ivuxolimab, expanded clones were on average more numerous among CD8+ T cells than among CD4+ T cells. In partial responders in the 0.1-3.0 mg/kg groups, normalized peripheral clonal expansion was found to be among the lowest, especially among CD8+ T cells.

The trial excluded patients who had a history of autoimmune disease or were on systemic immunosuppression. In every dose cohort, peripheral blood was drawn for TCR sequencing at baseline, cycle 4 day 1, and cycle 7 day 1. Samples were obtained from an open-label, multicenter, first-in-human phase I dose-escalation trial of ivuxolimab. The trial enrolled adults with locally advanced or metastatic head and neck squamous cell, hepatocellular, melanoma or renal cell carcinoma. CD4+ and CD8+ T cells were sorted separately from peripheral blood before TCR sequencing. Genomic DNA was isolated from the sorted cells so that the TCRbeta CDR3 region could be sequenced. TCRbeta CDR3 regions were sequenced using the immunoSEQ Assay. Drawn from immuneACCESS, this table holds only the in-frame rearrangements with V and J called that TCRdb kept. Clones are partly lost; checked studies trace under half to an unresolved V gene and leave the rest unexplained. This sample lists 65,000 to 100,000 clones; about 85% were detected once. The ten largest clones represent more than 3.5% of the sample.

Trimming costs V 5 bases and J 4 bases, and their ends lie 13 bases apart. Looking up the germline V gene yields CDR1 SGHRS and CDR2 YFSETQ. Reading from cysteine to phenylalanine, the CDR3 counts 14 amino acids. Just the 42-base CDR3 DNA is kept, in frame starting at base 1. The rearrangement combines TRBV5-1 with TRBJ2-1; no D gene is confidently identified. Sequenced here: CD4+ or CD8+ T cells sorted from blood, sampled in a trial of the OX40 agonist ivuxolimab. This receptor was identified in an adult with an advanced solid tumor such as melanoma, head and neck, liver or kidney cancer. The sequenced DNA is TGCGCCAGCAGGGCCGGCACAAATTACAATGAGCAGTTCTTC. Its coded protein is CASRAGTNYNEQFF.